A single sample is the source of the 22 T cell receptor beta chains below, sequenced in a study of cytomegalovirus exposure and HLA in healthy donors. Use of 60 Vbeta and 13 Jbeta primers characterized the PCR. Profiled with immunoSEQ multiplex PCR; TCRdb holds only in-frame clones, not every one. The table shows 130,000 or so clones, with 75% to 90% occurring only once. Material for sequencing was PBMCs. The receptor source for this set is a man aged 40-49 years in good health and CMV-seronegative.

The CDR3, as DNA: TGTGCCAGCAGCTCGGGATCAGATCCCTCCGAGCAGTACTTC. It codes for CASSSGSDPSEQYF. The J gene is TRBJ2-7, the V gene TRBV11-3, with a weak D call TRBD2 (5 bases). The ends were cut back, 4 bases at V and 6 bases at J, with 16 bases in the middle. Per germline, CDR1 SGHNT and CDR2 YENEEA. The CDR3 has 14 residues.

Only one count was recorded for this clone. The chain couples TRBV11-1 to TRBJ2-1, with 10 bases identical to TRBD1. The CDR3 spans 15 residues. Germline trimming cut 2 bases from V and 10 bases from J; bases unmatched to any gene: 8. Germline-derived CDR1 and CDR2 are SGHAT and FQDESV (reference sequence). Here the CDR3 reads CASSLRRLGQGEQFF. CDR3 sequence (DNA): TGTGCCAGCAGCTTACGTCGTCTGGGACAGGGGGAGCAGTTCTTC.

CDR3 nucleotides: TGTGCCAGCAGTTTACCCCAAGACAGAAAACCCCTCCACTTT. Translation: CASSLPQDRKPLHF. The chain links TRBV28 to TRBJ1-6; the D gene is possibly TRBD1 (5 bases). This CDR3 region has 14 residues. V shed 2 bases and J shed 12 bases, with 14 bases lying between them. CDR1 MDHEN and CDR2 SYDVKM come from the germline V gene.

This chain uses TRBV18 with TRBJ2-7, with 7 bases matching TRBD1. Germline lookup yields CDR1 KGHSH and CDR2 LQKENI. The CDR3 spans 15 residues. The V gene end was trimmed by 3 bases and the J gene end by 5 bases; junction bases not matched to a gene: 10. Here the CDR3 reads CASSPALTGYDEQYF. The CDR3 DNA sequence: TGTGCCAGCTCACCGGCCCTGACAGGGTACGACGAGCAGTACTTC.

This clone was seen once. This chain links TRBV10-3 with TRBJ1-2, with D maybe TRBD1 (6 bases). The CDR3 is 14 residues long. The germline V and J ends were trimmed by 3 bases and 5 bases, with 13 bases remaining between them. Germline V gene lookup returns CDR1 ENHRY and CDR2 SYGVKD. As DNA, the CDR3 is TGTGCCATCAGTGAAGGCAGGGGCTATTATGGCTACACCTTC. It yields the protein CAISEGRGYYGYTF.

The CDR3, as DNA: TGTGCCAGCAGCTTGGGGGCCTCCAATCAGCCCCAGCATTTT. It is translated as CASSLGASNQPQHF. This chain connects TRBV5-6 to TRBJ1-5; the D is unclear. Germline V gives CDR1 SGHDT, CDR2 YYEEEE. The CDR3 extends over 14 amino acids. The V end lost 0 bases, the J end lost 3 bases, and 7 bases lay between the germline ends. The entire variable domain, with the rest obtained from reference TRBV5-6 and TRBJ1-5, is as follows: DAGVTQSPTHLIKTRGQQVTLRCSPKSGHDTVSWYQQALGQGPQFIFQYYEEEERQRGNFPDRFSGHQFPNYSSELNVNALLLGDSALYLCASSLGASNQPQHFGDGTRLSIL.

The chain couples TRBV9 to TRBJ2-5; perhaps TRBD1 as D (5 bases). In germline, CDR1 is SGDLS, CDR2 YYNGEE. V dropped 3 bases and J dropped 5 bases, with 14 bases sitting between them. There are 14 residues in the CDR3. In DNA, the CDR3 is TGTGCCAGCAGCGAGGGGCCTAGATGGGAGACCCAGTACTTC. Encoded protein: CASSEGPRWETQYF. The variable domain in full, with the rest retrieved from reference TRBV9 and TRBJ2-5, is DSGVTQTPKHLITATGQRVTLRCSPRSGDLSVYWYQQSLDQGLQFLIQYYNGEERAKGNILERFSAQQFPDLHSELNLSSLELGDSALYFCASSEGPRWETQYFGPGTRLLVL.

The chain recombines TRBV7-8 with TRBJ1-4; 12 nucleotides agree with TRBD1. This CDR3 spans 17 amino acids. Looked up from germline, CDR1 is SGHVS and CDR2 is FQNEAQ. The V gene end was trimmed by 4 bases and the J gene end by 8 bases; junction bases not matched to a gene: 11. The CDR3 nucleotides are TGTGCCAGCAGCTCCGGGACAGGGGGCCTAATTTCCGAAAAACTGTTTTTT. Amino acid sequence: CASSSGTGGLISEKLFF.

Written as DNA, the CDR3 is TGTGCCAGCTCTGCTACTAACTATGGCTACACCTTC. The encoded protein is CASSATNYGYTF. The chain recombines TRBV18 with TRBJ1-2; D remains unclear. The CDR3 is 12 amino acids. Trimming pared 6 bases from V and 0 bases from J, leaving 5 bases between. The germline CDR1 and CDR2 sequences are KGHSH and LQKENI.

The chain carries TRBV9 and TRBJ2-7; a weak D match, TRBD1 (5 bases). Trimming pared 2 bases from V and 3 bases from J, leaving 15 bases between. Germline assignment: CDR1 SGDLS and CDR2 YYNGEE. The CDR3 is made up of 15 amino acids. In DNA, the CDR3 is TGTGCCAGCAGCGTGGAAGGGGCCAACATCTACGAGCAGTACTTC. This gives the protein CASSVEGANIYEQYF.

This rearrangement joins TRBV27 to TRBJ1-1; D remains unclear. The ends were cut back, 6 bases at V and 5 bases at J, with 10 bases in the middle. Per the germline V gene, CDR1 is MNHEY and CDR2 is SMNVEV (reference sequence). The CDR3 extends over 12 amino acids. The CDR3 sequence: CASSGARTEAFF. In DNA, the CDR3 is TGTGCCAGCAGCGGAGCAAGGACTGAAGCTTTCTTT.

The table lists this clone with a few counts. This chain joins TRBV7-8 and TRBJ2-5; 7 bases match TRBD1. CDR1 SGHVS and CDR2 FQNEAQ come from the germline V gene. V lost 1 base to trimming and J lost 3 bases; unmatched junction nucleotides: 2. This CDR3 is built from 14 residues. CDR3 nucleotides: TGTGCCAGCAGCTTAGGGACAGGTGAAGAGACCCAGTACTTC. This translates into CASSLGTGEETQYF. The variable domain in full, completed from reference TRBV7-8 and TRBJ2-5, reads GAGVSQSPRYKVAKRGQDVALRCDPISGHVSLFWYQQALGQGPEFLTYFQNEAQLDKSGLPSDRFFAERPEGSVSTLKIQRTQQEDSAVYLCASSLGTGEETQYFGPGTRLLVL.

J is TRBJ2-3 and V is TRBV7-9; 13 bases fit TRBD2. The CDR3 runs 16 residues. The germline CDR1 and CDR2 sequences are SEHNR and FQNEAQ (reference sequence). The V and J ends lost 4 bases and 1 base, in that order; junction bases with no gene match: 2. This CDR3 is CASSSGTSGGTDTQYF. DNA of the CDR3: TGTGCCAGCAGCTCGGGGACTAGCGGGGGCACAGATACGCAGTATTTT.

V usage is TRBV20-1 and J usage is TRBJ2-1; D is uncertain. CDR3 size: 11 residues. V gave up 6 bases and J gave up 5 bases, with 8 bases separating them. The germline V gene encodes CDR1 DFQATT and CDR2 SNEGSKA (reference sequence). CDR3 DNA: TGCAGTGCCGCAGTGGACAATGAGCAGTTCTTC. Residues: CSAAVDNEQFF.

On this clone: One junction end does not reproduce the germline sequence, and a read error may be involved. V gene TRBV27 combines with J gene TRBJ1-1; possible D gene TRBD1, 5 bases. The CDR3 extends over 13 amino acids. Germline CDR1 and CDR2: MNHEY and SMNVEV (reference sequence). CDR3 sequence: CASGRDLKTEAFF. In nucleotides, the CDR3 is TGTGCCAGCGGCAGGGATTTGAAGACTGAAGCTTTCTTT.

This sequence joins TRBV6-4 and TRBJ1-4, with D possibly TRBD1 on 6 matching bases. The germline V gene encodes CDR1 MRHNA and CDR2 SNTAGT. This CDR3 spans 13 amino acids. Trimming pared 5 bases from V and 8 bases from J, leaving 12 bases between. CDR3 DNA sequence: TGTGCCAGCAGTTACAGGGAAGGAGAAAAACTGTTTTTT. It yields the protein CASSYREGEKLFF.

The chain recombines TRBV6-5 with TRBJ1-1; D might be TRBD1 (6 bases). This CDR3 is built from 15 residues. In germline, CDR1 is MNHEY, CDR2 SVGAGI. The V and J ends lost 5 bases and 3 bases respectively, with 16 bases between them. CDR3 sequence: CASSAQITGHTEAFF. CDR3 sequence (DNA): TGTGCCAGCAGTGCCCAAATTACAGGGCACACTGAAGCTTTCTTT.

This clone has a single count. The chain uses TRBV30 and TRBJ1-1, with a weak D call TRBD1 (6 bases). Germline-derived CDR1 and CDR2 are GTSNPN and SVGIG (reference sequence). With 6 bases removed from V and 2 bases from J, the gap between germline ends came to 13 bases. This CDR3 spans 13 amino acids. In DNA, the CDR3 is TGTGCCTGCAAGGGACAATTTAACACTGAAGCTTTCTTT. Its translation: CACKGQFNTEAFF. Filled out from reference TRBV30 and TRBJ1-1, the complete variable domain reads SQTIHQWPATLVQPVGSPLSLECTVEGTSNPNLYWYRQAAGRGLQLLFYSVGIGQISSEVPQNLSASRPQDRQFILSSKKLLLSDSGFYLCACKGQFNTEAFFGQGTRLTVV.

The chain has TRBV30 and TRBJ2-1; TRBD2 aligns across 14 bases. In germline, CDR1 is GTSNPN, CDR2 SVGIG (reference sequence). The CDR3 is made up of 15 amino acids. V shed 1 base, J shed 7 bases, and the junction held 3 bases outside the gene matches. The CDR3 bases are TGTGCCTGGAGTGGACTAGCGGGGGGGTATAATGAGCAGTTCTTC. Amino acid sequence: CAWSGLAGGYNEQFF.

The gene calls are TRBV27 and TRBJ1-5, with unresolved D. The germline V and J ends were trimmed by 2 bases and 5 bases, with 7 bases remaining between them. This CDR3 is 13 amino acids long. Germline V gene data show CDR1 as MNHEY and CDR2 as SMNVEV (reference sequence). The CDR3 is CASSLQLDQPQHF. DNA for the CDR3: TGTGCCAGCAGTTTACAACTTGATCAGCCCCAGCATTTT.

The chain employs TRBV6-5 and TRBJ2-2; D gene uncertain. The germline V and J ends were trimmed by 6 bases and 4 bases, with 12 bases remaining between them. This CDR3 spans 14 amino acids. In germline, CDR1 is MNHEY, CDR2 SVGAGI. In DNA form, the CDR3 reads TGTGCCAGCAGGAACGCCGGGTTCACCGGGGAGCTGTTTTTT. As protein: CASRNAGFTGELFF.

The rearrangement joins TRBV30 to TRBJ2-7; TRBD2 aligns across 8 bases. The CDR3 is 16 residues long. Germline-derived CDR1 and CDR2 are GTSNPN and SVGIG (reference sequence). Losses at the gene ends were 2 bases for V and 2 bases for J; bases not matched to a gene: 11. The CDR3, as DNA: TGTGCCTGGAGTCCACCTAAGGCGGGGGGAACCTACGAGCAGTACTTC. Amino acids: CAWSPPKAGGTYEQYF.